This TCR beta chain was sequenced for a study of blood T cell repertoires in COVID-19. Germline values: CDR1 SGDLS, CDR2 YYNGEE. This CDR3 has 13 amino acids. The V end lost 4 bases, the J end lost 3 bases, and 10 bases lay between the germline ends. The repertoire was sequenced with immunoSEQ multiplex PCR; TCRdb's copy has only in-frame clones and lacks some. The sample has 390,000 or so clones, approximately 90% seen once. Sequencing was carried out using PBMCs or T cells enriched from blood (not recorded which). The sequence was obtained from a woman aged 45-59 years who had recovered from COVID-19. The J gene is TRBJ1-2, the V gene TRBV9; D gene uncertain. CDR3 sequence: CASSPRGYYGYTF. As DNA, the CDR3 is TGTGCCAGCAGCCCCCGCGGGTACTATGGCTACACCTTC.